These T cell receptor beta chains were read from a single sample in a study of identical twins. One entry per CDR3 protein results from TCRdb running MiXCR on the 5' RACE reads. The sample yields approximately 600,000 distinct CDR3 sequences, about 7.1% seen once. This sample was shared with a second study, whose subject was yellow fever vaccine responses in identical twins.

Sequenced input: PBMCs. Receptors were obtained from a woman aged 18 to 35 in good health. CDR3s include the opening cysteine and the closing phenylalanine or tryptophan. The order of the fields is V gene, J gene, clone size, D gene, CDR3 DNA, CDR3 protein. A D gene is named only where the DNA matches it firmly. Rows give clone size only sometimes, using once, few, many, or a class for an expanded clone.

V: TRBV18; J: TRBJ2-1; size: few; D: NA; DNA: TGTGCCAGCTCAGCACCCGTCGGGGATGAGCAGTTCTTC; CDR3: CASSAPVGDEQFF
V: TRBV20-1; J: TRBJ1-1; size: NA; D: TRBD1; DNA: TGCAGTGCACCAGGACAGGGTGGAGGGACTGAAGCTTTCTTT; CDR3: CSAPGQGGGTEAFF
V: TRBV4-1; J: TRBJ1-5; size: many; D: NA; DNA: TGCGCCAGCAGCCAAGCCCAGGGGTGGCGAGGCGATCAGCCCCAGCATTTT; CDR3: CASSQAQGWRGDQPQHF
V: TRBV4-1; J: TRBJ1-2; size: many; D: NA; DNA: TGCGCCAGCAGCCAAGATCAAAGGGGCACTAACCTCGGCTATGGCTACACCTTC; CDR3: CASSQDQRGTNLGYGYTF
V: TRBV10-3; J: TRBJ1-1; size: few; D: NA; DNA: TGTGCCATCAGTGCAGCAGTTTTGAACACTGAAGCTTTCTTT; CDR3: CAISAAVLNTEAFF
V: TRBV5-6; J: TRBJ2-4; size: NA; D: NA; DNA: TGTGCCAGCAGCCCGGCCGGGGTGCAAGCCAAAAACATTCAGTACTTC; CDR3: CASSPAGVQAKNIQYF
V: TRBV6-1; J: TRBJ2-1; size: NA; D: NA; DNA: TGTGCCAGCAGACTCACTAGGTTAAATGAGCAGTTCTTC; CDR3: CASRLTRLNEQFF
V: TRBV4-2; J: TRBJ2-3; size: NA; D: TRBD2; DNA: TGTGCCAGCAGCCAAGGTAGCGGGGGTGCGACTAGCACAGATACGCAGTATTTT; CDR3: CASSQGSGGATSTDTQYF
V: TRBV19; J: TRBJ2-2; size: NA; D: NA; DNA: TGTGCCAGTAGTATTGGGGCATCCGGGGAGCTGTTTTTT; CDR3: CASSIGASGELFF
V: TRBV20-1; J: TRBJ2-3; size: NA; D: NA; DNA: TGCAGTGCTAGAGATCGTCCCAGACTATCTGTAGATACGCAGTATTTT; CDR3: CSARDRPRLSVDTQYF
V: TRBV12-3/TRBV12-4; J: TRBJ1-5; size: many; D: NA; DNA: TGTGCCAGCAGTTTACTGAGGATGGGTCAGCCCCAGCATTTT; CDR3: CASSLLRMGQPQHF
V: TRBV12-3/TRBV12-4; J: TRBJ1-5; size: many; D: NA; DNA: TGTGCCAGCAGTTGGCCCAATCAGCCCCAGCATTTT; CDR3: CASSWPNQPQHF
V: TRBV6-5; J: TRBJ1-1; size: many; D: NA; DNA: TGTGCCAGCAGTTACTCAGGGAATGAAGTAGCTTTCTTT; CDR3: CASSYSGNEVAFF
V: TRBV3-1; J: TRBJ1-1; size: many; D: NA; DNA: TGTGCCAGCAGCCAATCCGGGAGGTTCACTGAAGCTTTCTTT; CDR3: CASSQSGRFTEAFF
V: TRBV2; J: TRBJ1-6; size: many; D: NA; DNA: TGTGCCAGCAGTGAGCGGGGGGTAAAGATGTCACCCCTCCACTTT; CDR3: CASSERGVKMSPLHF
V: TRBV7-2; J: TRBJ2-1; size: many; D: TRBD2; DNA: TGTGCCAGCAGCTATAGCGGGGGGGCCTACAATGAGCAGTTCTTC; CDR3: CASSYSGGAYNEQFF
V: TRBV4-1; J: TRBJ2-1; size: many; D: TRBD2; DNA: TGCGCCAGCAGCCTCGGACTAGTCAATGAGCAGTTCTTC; CDR3: CASSLGLVNEQFF
V: TRBV28; J: TRBJ2-1; size: NA; D: TRBD2; DNA: TGTGCCAGCAGGCTTAGCGGGGGGGCCACGAATGAGCAGTTCTTC; CDR3: CASRLSGGATNEQFF
V: TRBV2; J: TRBJ2-3; size: NA; D: NA; DNA: TGTGCCAGCAGTGAACGGATGGGTAGTGTGAATGCGTATTTT; CDR3: CASSERMGSVNAYF
V: TRBV5-5; J: TRBJ2-1; size: many; D: NA; DNA: TGTGCCAGCAGCACCGCCACAACTAGGAATGAGCAGTTCTTC; CDR3: CASSTATTRNEQFF
V: TRBV6-5; J: TRBJ1-5; size: many; D: NA; DNA: TGTGCCAGCAGTTCCTTAAGGCGAAAGGGCAATCAGCCCCAGCATTTT; CDR3: CASSSLRRKGNQPQHF
V: TRBV2; J: TRBJ2-7; size: NA; D: NA; DNA: TGTGCCAGCAGTGATCAAGGAGGCCGCTACGAGCAGTACTTC; CDR3: CASSDQGGRYEQYF
V: TRBV5-1; J: TRBJ2-7; size: NA; D: NA; DNA: TGCGCCAGCAGCTTATACGGGGGCGAGCAGTACTTC; CDR3: CASSLYGGEQYF
V: TRBV5-1; J: TRBJ1-6; size: many; D: TRBD1; DNA: TGCGCCAGCAGCGGCGGACAGGGGGCGCCGTCAAATTCACCCCTCCACTTT; CDR3: CASSGGQGAPSNSPLHF
V: TRBV6-5; J: TRBJ2-3; size: NA; D: NA; DNA: TGTGCCAGCAGTTACCTCGGGGGGCCCTCACAATTCACAGATACGCAGTATTTT; CDR3: CASSYLGGPSQFTDTQYF
V: TRBV7-7; J: TRBJ2-2; size: few; D: TRBD1; DNA: TGTGCCAGCAGCTCCAACAGGGGGCGGGACACCGGGGAGCTGTTTTTT; CDR3: CASSSNRGRDTGELFF
V: TRBV15; J: TRBJ1-1; size: many; D: NA; DNA: TGTGCCACCAGCACCCCCCTCACAGAAGAAGCTTTCTTT; CDR3: CATSTPLTEEAFF
V: TRBV10-3; J: TRBJ2-7; size: NA; D: NA; DNA: TGTGCCACCAGCCCCCAGGGACCCTCCTACGAGCAGTACTTC; CDR3: CATSPQGPSYEQYF
V: TRBV7-8; J: TRBJ2-2; size: few; D: NA; DNA: TGTGCCAGCAGCTTGGAATCCGTGAACACCGGGGAGCTGTTTTTT; CDR3: CASSLESVNTGELFF
V: TRBV5-1; J: TRBJ1-4; size: many; D: NA; DNA: TGCGCCAGCAGCTTGGCTCAGGGGACCCCCGGCCATAATGAAAAACTGTTTTTT; CDR3: CASSLAQGTPGHNEKLFF
V: TRBV20-1; J: TRBJ2-5; size: few; D: NA; DNA: TGCAGTGCCGAACAAGAGACCCAGTACTTC; CDR3: CSAEQETQYF
V: TRBV27; J: TRBJ2-7; size: NA; D: NA; DNA: TGTGCCAGCAGTTTAGCGGTCGGCAGGGTGAGGTACGAGCAGTACTTC; CDR3: CASSLAVGRVRYEQYF
V: TRBV3-1; J: TRBJ1-3; size: NA; D: NA; DNA: TGTGCCAGCAGCCACCGGGAGAACACCATATATTTT; CDR3: CASSHRENTIYF
V: TRBV3-1; J: TRBJ1-1; size: NA; D: NA; DNA: TGTGCCAGCAGGCAAGGTTCGGTGAACACTGAAGCTTTCTTT; CDR3: CASRQGSVNTEAFF
V: TRBV12-3/TRBV12-4; J: TRBJ2-7; size: NA; D: TRBD2; DNA: TGTGCCAGCAGTATCGGTGCTAGCGGGATCCTGGTGCAGTACTTC; CDR3: CASSIGASGILVQYF
V: TRBV7-2; J: TRBJ2-3; size: NA; D: TRBD2; DNA: TGTGCCAGCAGCTTAGCGGTAGCGGGGGGCGAGGATACGCAGTATTTT; CDR3: CASSLAVAGGEDTQYF
V: TRBV3-1; J: TRBJ2-3; size: NA; D: TRBD2; DNA: TGTGCCAGCAGCCAGTATCGGGGGGTTGGCGCAGATACGCAGTATTTT; CDR3: CASSQYRGVGADTQYF
V: TRBV5-6; J: TRBJ2-1; size: many; D: TRBD2; DNA: TGTGCCAGCAGCGGGGAGCTAGCGGGAGCGTACAATGAGCAGTTCTTC; CDR3: CASSGELAGAYNEQFF
V: TRBV5-1; J: TRBJ2-1; size: NA; D: NA; DNA: TGCGCCAGCAGCTTGGTAGCAGGGGAAGCTGGTGAGCAGTTCTTC; CDR3: CASSLVAGEAGEQFF
V: TRBV7-8; J: TRBJ1-1; size: few; D: TRBD1; DNA: TGTGCCAGCACCCGGGACAGGGAGAAAGCTTTCTTT; CDR3: CASTRDREKAFF
V: TRBV5-5; J: TRBJ1-5; size: NA; D: NA; DNA: TGTGCCGGCAGCCGGGACATGGACTATCAGCCCCAGCATTTT; CDR3: CAGSRDMDYQPQHF
V: TRBV7-9; J: TRBJ2-1; size: NA; D: TRBD2; DNA: TGTGCCAGCAGTCTTATCACTAGCGGGAGAAATGAGCAGTTCTTC; CDR3: CASSLITSGRNEQFF
V: TRBV2; J: TRBJ2-5; size: NA; D: NA; DNA: TGTGCCAGCAAAACGGACGGACAAGAGACCCAGTACTTC; CDR3: CASKTDGQETQYF
V: TRBV6-1; J: TRBJ2-2; size: many; D: NA; DNA: TGTGCCAGCAGTATCAGTCAACAGGGTCGAGGGGAGCTGTTTTTT; CDR3: CASSISQQGRGELFF
V: TRBV12-3/TRBV12-4; J: TRBJ1-6; size: few; D: NA; DNA: TGTGCCAGCAGTCCCCAATCGATTTCACCCCTCCACTTT; CDR3: CASSPQSISPLHF
V: TRBV5-5; J: TRBJ1-1; size: many; D: NA; DNA: TGTGCCAGCAGCTTGGGGTCTGGGCTGAACACTGAAGCTTTCTTT; CDR3: CASSLGSGLNTEAFF
V: TRBV7-9; J: TRBJ2-1; size: NA; D: TRBD1; DNA: TGTGCCAGCAGCTTGGAACAGGGGGGTAATGAGCAGTTCTTC; CDR3: CASSLEQGGNEQFF
V: TRBV29-1; J: TRBJ1-2; size: many; D: NA; DNA: TGCAGCGTTTCGGGGTCCCGGGACGGCTATGGCTACACCTTC; CDR3: CSVSGSRDGYGYTF
V: TRBV28; J: TRBJ2-1; size: many; D: NA; DNA: TGTGCCAGCAGTTTTTACAGGGATCCGGATGAGCAGTTCTTC; CDR3: CASSFYRDPDEQFF
V: TRBV25-1; J: TRBJ1-4; size: few; D: NA; DNA: TGTGCCAGCAGTGAATTCGGCACTTCAGGGGAAAAACTGTTTTTT; CDR3: CASSEFGTSGEKLFF
V: TRBV5-1; J: TRBJ1-2; size: few; D: NA; DNA: TGCGCCAGCAGCTTGGGTGGTGGCTCGTCTAACTATGGCTACACCTTC; CDR3: CASSLGGGSSNYGYTF
V: TRBV12-3/TRBV12-4; J: TRBJ2-3; size: many; D: TRBD2; DNA: TGTGCCAGCAGACAGCGGGAGAGCACAGATACGCAGTATTTT; CDR3: CASRQRESTDTQYF
V: TRBV20-1; J: TRBJ2-6; size: NA; D: NA; DNA: TGCAGTGCTTTAATCAACAGGCACCCCGGGGCCAACGTCCTGACTTTC; CDR3: CSALINRHPGANVLTF